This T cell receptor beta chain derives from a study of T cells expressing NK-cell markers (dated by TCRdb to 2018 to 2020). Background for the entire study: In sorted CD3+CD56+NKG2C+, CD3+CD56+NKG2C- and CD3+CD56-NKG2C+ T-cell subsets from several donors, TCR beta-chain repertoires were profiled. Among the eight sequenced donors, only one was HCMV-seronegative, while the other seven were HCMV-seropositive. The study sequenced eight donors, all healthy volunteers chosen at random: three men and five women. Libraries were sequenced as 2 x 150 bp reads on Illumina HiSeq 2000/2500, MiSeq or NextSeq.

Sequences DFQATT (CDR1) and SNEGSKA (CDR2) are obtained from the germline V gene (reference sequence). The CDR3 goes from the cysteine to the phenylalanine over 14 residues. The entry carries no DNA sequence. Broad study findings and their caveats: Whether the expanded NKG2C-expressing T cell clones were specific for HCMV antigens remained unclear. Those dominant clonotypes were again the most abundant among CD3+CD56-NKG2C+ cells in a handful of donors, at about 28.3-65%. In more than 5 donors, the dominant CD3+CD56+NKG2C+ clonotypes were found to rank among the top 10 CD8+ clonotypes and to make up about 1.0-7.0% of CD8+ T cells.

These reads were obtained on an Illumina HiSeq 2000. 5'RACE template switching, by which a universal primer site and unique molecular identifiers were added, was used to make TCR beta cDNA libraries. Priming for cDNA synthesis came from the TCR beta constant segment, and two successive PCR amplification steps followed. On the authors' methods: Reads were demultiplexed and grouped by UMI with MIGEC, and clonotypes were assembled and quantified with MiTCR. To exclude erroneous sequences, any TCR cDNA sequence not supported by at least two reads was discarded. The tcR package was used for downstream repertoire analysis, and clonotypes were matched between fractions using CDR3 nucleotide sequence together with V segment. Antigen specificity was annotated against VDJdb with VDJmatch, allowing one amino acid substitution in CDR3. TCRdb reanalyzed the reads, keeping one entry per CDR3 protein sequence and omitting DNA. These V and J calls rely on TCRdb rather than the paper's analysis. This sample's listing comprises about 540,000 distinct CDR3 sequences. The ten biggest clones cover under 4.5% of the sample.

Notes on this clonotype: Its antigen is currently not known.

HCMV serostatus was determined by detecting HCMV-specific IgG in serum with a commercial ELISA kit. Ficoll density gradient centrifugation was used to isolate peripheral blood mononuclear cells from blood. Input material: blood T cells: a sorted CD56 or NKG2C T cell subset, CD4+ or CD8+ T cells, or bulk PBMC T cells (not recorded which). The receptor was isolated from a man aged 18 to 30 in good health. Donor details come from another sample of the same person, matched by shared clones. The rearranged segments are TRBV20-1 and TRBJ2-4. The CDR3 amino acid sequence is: CSAIIMQLGNIQYF.